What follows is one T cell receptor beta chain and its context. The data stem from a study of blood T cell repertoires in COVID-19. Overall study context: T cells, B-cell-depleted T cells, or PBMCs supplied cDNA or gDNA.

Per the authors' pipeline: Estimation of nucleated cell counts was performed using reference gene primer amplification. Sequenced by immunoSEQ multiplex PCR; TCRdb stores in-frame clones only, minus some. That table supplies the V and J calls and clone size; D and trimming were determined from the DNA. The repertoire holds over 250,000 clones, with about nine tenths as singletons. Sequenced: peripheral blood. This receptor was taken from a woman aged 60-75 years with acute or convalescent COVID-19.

For the CDR3, the DNA is TGTGCCAGCAGCCCGTCCGGGACACAGCACCAGCCCCAGCATTTT. Translated: CASSPSGTQHQPQHF. The chain joins TRBV7-2 to TRBJ1-5; D is perhaps TRBD1 (6 bases). The CDR3 has 15 residues. Germline-derived CDR1 and CDR2 are SGHTA and FQGNSA. V lost 5 bases and J 7 bases, leaving 18 bases between the germline ends.